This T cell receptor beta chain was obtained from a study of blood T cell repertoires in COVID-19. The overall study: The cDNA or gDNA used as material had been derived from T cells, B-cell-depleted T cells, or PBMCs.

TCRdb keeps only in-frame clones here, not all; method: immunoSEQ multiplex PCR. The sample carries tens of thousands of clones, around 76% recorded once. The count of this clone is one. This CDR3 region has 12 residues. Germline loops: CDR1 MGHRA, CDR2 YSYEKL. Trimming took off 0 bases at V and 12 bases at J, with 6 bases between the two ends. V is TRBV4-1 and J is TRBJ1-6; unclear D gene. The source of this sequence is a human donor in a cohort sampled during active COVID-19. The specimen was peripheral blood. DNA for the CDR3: TGCGCCAGCAGCCAAGAAGCGGGACCCCTCCACTTT. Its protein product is CASSQEAGPLHF.